The TCR beta chain described here comes from a study of cytotoxic CD8 clonotypes in ibrutinib-treated CLL. The assay was immunoSEQ multiplex PCR, and TCRdb's table has in-frame clones only and misses some. The table shows about 160,000 clones, with roughly 86% occurring only once. This clone was counted between two and nine times. V gave up 8 bases and J gave up 5 bases; unmatched junction bases: 14. The germline CDR1 and CDR2 sequences are MNHNY and SVGAGI (reference sequence). CDR3 length: 15 residues. The starting material was PBMCs, obtained after 12 months of ibrutinib treatment. The gene calls are TRBV6-6 and TRBJ1-1, with 7 bases identical to TRBD1. The clonotype was recovered from a human donor with chronic lymphocytic leukemia. The CDR3 DNA reads as TGTGCCAGCTCGGCGGGGGGCAGGGGGTTTACTGAAGCTTTCTTT. It is translated as CASSAGGRGFTEAFF.